This T cell receptor beta chain came from a study of vaccination and CD4 T cells after COVID-19. Overall study: The cells were exposed to overlapping spike peptides originating from SARS-CoV-2, HCoV-NL63, HCoV-OC43 and HCoV-229E for stimulation. The study's findings and limits: Convalescent patients' median share of reactive clones seen only post-vaccination was approximately 85%.

The treatment denotes: approximately 9-day PBMC culture with coronavirus spike peptide pools or control peptides (ViraFEST assay). Per-well cultures of roughly 2 million PBMCs received 8.5 to 10 IU/ml IL-2 and approximately 9.1 ug/ml peptide pools. Cultured CD4+ T cell DNA was sequenced using the Oncomine TCR Beta short-read assay. Genomic DNA was isolated from cultured CD4+ T cells. Each CDR3 protein gets one entry after TCRdb re-called the PCR reads with MiXCR. The table lists 9,500 to 14,000 distinct CDR3 sequences, roughly two thirds of them singletons. There are a few counts of this clonotype. Its antigen is not known. Material: CD4+ T cells from blood, cultured in vitro. The receptor comes from a human donor who had recovered from COVID-19.

CDR3 nucleotides: TGTGCCAGCAGAGCTAGCGGGAGTGGTGTCTACAATGAGCAGTTCTTC. It specifies CASRASGSGVYNEQFF. The gene calls are TRBV28 and TRBJ2-1; TRBD2 matches 10 bases. Germline V CDR1 and CDR2: MDHEN, SYDVKM. CDR3 length: 16 amino acids. The V and J ends lost 6 bases and 3 bases, in that order; junction bases with no gene match: 8.